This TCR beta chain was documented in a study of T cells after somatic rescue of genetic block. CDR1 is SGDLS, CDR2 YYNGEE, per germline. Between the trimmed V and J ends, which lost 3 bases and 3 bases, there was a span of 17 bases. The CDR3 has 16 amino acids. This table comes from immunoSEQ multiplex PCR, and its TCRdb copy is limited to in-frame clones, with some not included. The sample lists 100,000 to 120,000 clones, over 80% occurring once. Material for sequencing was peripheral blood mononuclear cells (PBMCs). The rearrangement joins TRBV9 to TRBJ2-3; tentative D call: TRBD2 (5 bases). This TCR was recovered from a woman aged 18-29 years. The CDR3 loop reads CASSAEAGIGTDTQYF. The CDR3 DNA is TGTGCCAGCAGCGCCGAAGCCGGGATAGGGACAGATACGCAGTATTTT. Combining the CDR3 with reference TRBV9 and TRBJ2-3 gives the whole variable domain DSGVTQTPKHLITATGQRVTLRCSPRSGDLSVYWYQQSLDQGLQFLIQYYNGEERAKGNILERFSAQQFPDLHSELNLSSLELGDSALYFCASSAEAGIGTDTQYFGPGTRLTVL.